The clone carrying this TCR beta chain was observed many times. The data originate from a study of T cells after yellow fever vaccination. Trimming shortened V by 4 bases and J by 5 bases, and 16 bases separated the two germline ends. The CDR3 consists of 15 residues. The germline CDR1 and CDR2 sequences are SGHRS and YFSETQ. TCRdb recomputed calls from the 5' RACE reads with MiXCR, one row per CDR3 protein. The sample carries 250,000 to 400,000 distinct CDR3 sequences, over 4% recorded once. Sequenced here: PBMCs, sampled 5 days after the yellow fever booster vaccination. The sequence came from a man aged 18 to 30 who received the YFV17D yellow fever vaccine. The rearrangement uses TRBV5-1 and TRBJ2-1; possibly TRBD1 for D (6 bases). The CDR3 bases are TGCGCCAGCAGCCCCTGGACAGTAGAAAACAATGAGCAGTTCTTC. Amino acid sequence: CASSPWTVENNEQFF. Looking up the rest from reference TRBV5-1 and TRBJ2-1 gives the full variable domain: KAGVTQTPRYLIKTRGQQVTLSCSPISGHRSVSWYQQTPGQGLQFLFEYFSETQRNKGNFPGRFSGRQFSNSRSEMNVSTLELGDSALYLCASSPWTVENNEQFFGPGTRLTVL.